This T cell receptor beta chain was sequenced in a study of graft-versus-host responses after intestinal transplantation. Study at large: All recipients got anti-thymocyte globulin induction, then tacrolimus and steroids for approximately 3 years.

Trimming at V came to 4 bases and at J to 1 base, leaving 5 bases not matched to a gene. Germline CDR1 and CDR2: ENHRY and SYGVKD. The CDR3 loop spans 15 amino acids. Clones were read by immunoSEQ multiplex PCR, and TCRdb kept only the in-frame ones, dropping some. The sample gives about 81,000 clones, more than 85% of which show up once; 0.3% to 0.35% is in the top ten. Details on this clone: What it binds is unknown.

Study-level results: Peak circulating GvH clone levels were associated with early post-transplant HvG declines. Present in recipient marrow, GvH clones included some that appeared first in ileum or blood.

This receptor was obtained from a human donor who was the organ donor for an intestinal transplant. This rearrangement joins TRBV10-3 to TRBJ2-3; 7 nucleotides agree with TRBD2. Material: unstimulated CD4+ T cells sorted from spleen or lymph node cells, obtained before transplant. CDR3 DNA: TGTGCCATCAGTGGGTCCGCGGGGGGCACAGATACGCAGTATTTT. Encoded protein: CAISGSAGGTDTQYF.